This TCR beta chain was obtained from a study of STAT5B mutations in CD4+ large granular lymphocyte leukemia. Broader study findings: TRBV06-family usage was enriched in top patient clones (8/27) versus controls (2/35). No patients shared main leukemic clonotypes, though around 25% appeared at low frequency elsewhere.

The germline CDR1 and CDR2 sequences are MNHNY and SVGAGI (reference sequence). V was cut by 2 bases and J by 8 bases, with 12 bases left in between. The CDR3 is 14 residues long. Sequencing was performed with immunoSEQ multiplex PCR; in TCRdb, only in-frame clones are kept and a portion is missing. In the table there are about 40,000 clones, 81% of which are singletons. Comment on this clone: Its antigen is as yet unknown.

The rearrangement joins TRBV6-6 to TRBJ1-4; weak D call: TRBD1 (5 bases). Sequencing input: CD4+ T cells from blood buffy coats. This receptor was identified in a human donor in good health. The CDR3: CASSYSQGREKLFF. The CDR3 bases are TGTGCCAGCAGTTACAGTCAGGGTAGGGAAAAACTGTTTTTT.